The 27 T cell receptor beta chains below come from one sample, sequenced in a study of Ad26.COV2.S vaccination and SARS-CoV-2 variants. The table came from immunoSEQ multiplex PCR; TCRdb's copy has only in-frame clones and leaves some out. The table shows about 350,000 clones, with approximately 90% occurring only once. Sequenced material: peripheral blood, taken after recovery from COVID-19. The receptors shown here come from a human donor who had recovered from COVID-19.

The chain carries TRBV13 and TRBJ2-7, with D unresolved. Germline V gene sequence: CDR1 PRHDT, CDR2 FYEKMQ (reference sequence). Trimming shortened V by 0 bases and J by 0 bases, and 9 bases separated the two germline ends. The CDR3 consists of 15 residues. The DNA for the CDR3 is TGTGCCAGCAGCTTAGGGCAGCAGAGCTCCTACGAGCAGTACTTC. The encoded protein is CASSLGQQSSYEQYF.

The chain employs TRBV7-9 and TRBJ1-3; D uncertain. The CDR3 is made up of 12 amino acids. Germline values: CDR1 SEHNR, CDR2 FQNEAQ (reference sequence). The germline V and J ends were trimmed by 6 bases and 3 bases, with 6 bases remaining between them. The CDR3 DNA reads TGTGCCAGCAGATTGGGTGGAAACACCATATATTTT. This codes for CASRLGGNTIYF.

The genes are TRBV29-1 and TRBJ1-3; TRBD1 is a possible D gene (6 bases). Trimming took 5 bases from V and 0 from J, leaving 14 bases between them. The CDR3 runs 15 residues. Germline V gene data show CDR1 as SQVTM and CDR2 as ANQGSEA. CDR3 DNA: TGCAGCGTTACGGGGGGGGCCACCTCTGGAAACACCATATATTTT. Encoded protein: CSVTGGATSGNTIYF.

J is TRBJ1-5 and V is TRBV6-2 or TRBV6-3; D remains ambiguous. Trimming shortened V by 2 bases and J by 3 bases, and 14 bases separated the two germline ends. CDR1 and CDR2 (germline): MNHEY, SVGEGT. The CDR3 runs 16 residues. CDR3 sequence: CASSYSWADFNQPQHF. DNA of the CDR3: TGTGCCAGCAGTTACAGTTGGGCAGATTTCAATCAGCCCCAGCATTTT.

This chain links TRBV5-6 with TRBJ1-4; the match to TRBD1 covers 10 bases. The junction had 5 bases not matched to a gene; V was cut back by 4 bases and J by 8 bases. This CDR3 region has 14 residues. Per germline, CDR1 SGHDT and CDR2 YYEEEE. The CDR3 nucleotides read TGTGCCAGCAGCCCGGGACAGGGGATGGAAAAACTGTTTTTT. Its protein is CASSPGQGMEKLFF.

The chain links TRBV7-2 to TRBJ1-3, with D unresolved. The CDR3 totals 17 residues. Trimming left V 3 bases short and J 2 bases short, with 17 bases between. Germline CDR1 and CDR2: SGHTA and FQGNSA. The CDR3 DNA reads TGTGCCAGCAGCTTTACCGCGGGCCCCGGAACTGGAAACACCATATATTTT. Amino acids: CASSFTAGPGTGNTIYF.

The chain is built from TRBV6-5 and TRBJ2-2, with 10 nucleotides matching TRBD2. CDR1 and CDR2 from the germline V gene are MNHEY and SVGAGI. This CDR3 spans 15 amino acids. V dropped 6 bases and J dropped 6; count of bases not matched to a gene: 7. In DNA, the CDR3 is TGTGCCAGCAGATCACCCGGGACTAGCGCCGGGGAGCTGTTTTTT. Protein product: CASRSPGTSAGELFF.

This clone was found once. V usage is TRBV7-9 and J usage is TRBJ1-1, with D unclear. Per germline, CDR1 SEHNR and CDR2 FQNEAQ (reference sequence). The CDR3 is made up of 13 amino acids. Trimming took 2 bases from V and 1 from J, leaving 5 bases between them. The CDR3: CASSLNTNTEAFF. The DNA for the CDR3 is TGTGCCAGCAGCTTAAATACGAACACTGAAGCTTTCTTT.

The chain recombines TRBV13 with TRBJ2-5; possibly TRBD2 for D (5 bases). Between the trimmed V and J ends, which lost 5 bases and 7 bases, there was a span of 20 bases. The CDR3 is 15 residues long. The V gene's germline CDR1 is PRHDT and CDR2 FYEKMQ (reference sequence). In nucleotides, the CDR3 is TGTGCCAGCAGCCCCGGAGGACGAGACCGTGGGACCCAGTACTTC. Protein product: CASSPGGRDRGTQYF.

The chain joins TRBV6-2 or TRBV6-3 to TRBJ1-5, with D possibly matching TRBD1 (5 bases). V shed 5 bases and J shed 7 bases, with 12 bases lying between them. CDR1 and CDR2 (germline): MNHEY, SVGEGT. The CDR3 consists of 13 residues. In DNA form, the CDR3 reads TGTGCCAGCAGTCCCCAGGGATTCCAGCCCCAGCATTTT. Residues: CASSPQGFQPQHF.

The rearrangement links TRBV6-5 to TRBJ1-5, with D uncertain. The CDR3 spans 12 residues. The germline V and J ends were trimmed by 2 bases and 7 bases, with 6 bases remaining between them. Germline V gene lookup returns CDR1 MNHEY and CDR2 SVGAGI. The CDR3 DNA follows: TGTGCCAGCAGTTACATCGGACAGCCCCAGCATTTT. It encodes CASSYIGQPQHF.

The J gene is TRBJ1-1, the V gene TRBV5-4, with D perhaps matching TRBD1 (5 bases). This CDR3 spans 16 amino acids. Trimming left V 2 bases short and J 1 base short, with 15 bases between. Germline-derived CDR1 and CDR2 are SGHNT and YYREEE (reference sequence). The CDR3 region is CASSLGSPGGNTEAFF. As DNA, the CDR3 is TGTGCCAGCAGCTTAGGGTCTCCGGGGGGGAACACTGAAGCTTTCTTT.

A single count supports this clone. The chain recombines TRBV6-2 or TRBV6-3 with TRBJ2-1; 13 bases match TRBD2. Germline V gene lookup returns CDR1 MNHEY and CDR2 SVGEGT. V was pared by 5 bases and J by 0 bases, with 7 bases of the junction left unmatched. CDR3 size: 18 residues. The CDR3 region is CASSGGLAGTSSYNEQFF. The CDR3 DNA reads TGTGCCAGCAGTGGGGGACTAGCGGGGACAAGCTCCTACAATGAGCAGTTCTTC.

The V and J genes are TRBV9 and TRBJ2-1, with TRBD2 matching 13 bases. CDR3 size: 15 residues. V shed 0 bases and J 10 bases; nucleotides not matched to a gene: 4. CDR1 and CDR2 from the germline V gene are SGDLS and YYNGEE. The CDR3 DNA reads TGTGCCAGCAGCGTAGTCGAACTAGCGGGGGGGGAGCAGTTCTTC. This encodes CASSVVELAGGEQFF.

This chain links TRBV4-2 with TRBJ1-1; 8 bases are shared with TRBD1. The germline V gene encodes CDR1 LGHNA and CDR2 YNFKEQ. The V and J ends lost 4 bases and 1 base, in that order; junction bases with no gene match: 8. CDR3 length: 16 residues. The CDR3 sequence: CASSPYSDRANTEAFF. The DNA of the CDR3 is TGTGCCAGCAGCCCCTACTCGGACAGGGCGAACACTGAAGCTTTCTTT.

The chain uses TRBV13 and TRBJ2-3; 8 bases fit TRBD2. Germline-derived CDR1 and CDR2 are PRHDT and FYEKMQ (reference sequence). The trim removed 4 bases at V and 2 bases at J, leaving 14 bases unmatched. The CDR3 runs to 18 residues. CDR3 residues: CASSSAGERGSYTDTQYF. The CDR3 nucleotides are TGTGCCAGCAGCTCAGCCGGTGAGCGGGGGTCCTACACAGATACGCAGTATTTT.

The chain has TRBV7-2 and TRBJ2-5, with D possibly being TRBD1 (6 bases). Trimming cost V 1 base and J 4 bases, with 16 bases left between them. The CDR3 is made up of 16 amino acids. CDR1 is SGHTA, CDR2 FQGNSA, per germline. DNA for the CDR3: TGTGCCAGCAGCTTAGGGGGGCCGGGTGAGCGAGAGACCCAGTACTTC. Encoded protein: CASSLGGPGERETQYF.

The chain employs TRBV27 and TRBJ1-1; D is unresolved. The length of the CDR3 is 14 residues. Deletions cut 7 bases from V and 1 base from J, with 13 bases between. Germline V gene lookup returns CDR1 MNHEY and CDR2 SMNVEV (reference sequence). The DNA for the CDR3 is TGTGCCAGCATAGGACGGGGTCGGAACACTGAAGCTTTCTTT. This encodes CASIGRGRNTEAFF.

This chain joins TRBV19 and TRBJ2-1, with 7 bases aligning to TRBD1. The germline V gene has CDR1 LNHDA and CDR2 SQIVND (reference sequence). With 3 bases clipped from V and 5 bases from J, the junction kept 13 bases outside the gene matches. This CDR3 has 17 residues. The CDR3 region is CASSIYIQGMGNNEQFF. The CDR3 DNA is TGTGCCAGTAGTATTTATATACAGGGGATGGGTAACAATGAGCAGTTCTTC.

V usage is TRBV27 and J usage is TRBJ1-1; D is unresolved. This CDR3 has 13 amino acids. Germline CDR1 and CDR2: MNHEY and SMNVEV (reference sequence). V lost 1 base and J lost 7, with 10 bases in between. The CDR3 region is CASSLFWAYEAFF. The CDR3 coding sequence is TGTGCCAGCAGTTTATTCTGGGCCTATGAAGCTTTCTTT.

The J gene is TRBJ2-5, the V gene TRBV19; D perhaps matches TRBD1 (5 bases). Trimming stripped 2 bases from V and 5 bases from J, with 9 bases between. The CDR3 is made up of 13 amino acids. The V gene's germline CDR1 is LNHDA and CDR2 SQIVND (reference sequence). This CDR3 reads CASSIQGLETQYF. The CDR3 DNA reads TGTGCCAGTAGTATACAGGGTTTGGAGACCCAGTACTTC.

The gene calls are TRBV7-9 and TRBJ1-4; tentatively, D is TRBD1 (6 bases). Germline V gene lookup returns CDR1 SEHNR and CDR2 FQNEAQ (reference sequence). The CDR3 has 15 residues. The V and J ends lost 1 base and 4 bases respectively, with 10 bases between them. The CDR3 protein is CASSLGTALNEKLFF. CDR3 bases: TGTGCCAGCAGCTTAGGGACAGCTCTTAATGAAAAACTGTTTTTT.

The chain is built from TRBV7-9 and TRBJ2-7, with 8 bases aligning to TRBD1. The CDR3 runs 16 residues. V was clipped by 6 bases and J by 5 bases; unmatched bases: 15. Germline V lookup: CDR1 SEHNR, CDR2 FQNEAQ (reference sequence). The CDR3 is CASSSKPGGPRDEQYF. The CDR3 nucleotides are TGTGCCAGCAGTTCTAAACCAGGGGGCCCCCGGGACGAGCAGTACTTC.

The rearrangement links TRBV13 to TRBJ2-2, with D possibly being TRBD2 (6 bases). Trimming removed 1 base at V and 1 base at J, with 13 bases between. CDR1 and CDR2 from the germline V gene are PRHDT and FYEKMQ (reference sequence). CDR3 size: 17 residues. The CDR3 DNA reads TGTGCCAGCAGCTTAGCCCTAGGACTAAAGAACACCGGGGAGCTGTTTTTT. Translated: CASSLALGLKNTGELFF.

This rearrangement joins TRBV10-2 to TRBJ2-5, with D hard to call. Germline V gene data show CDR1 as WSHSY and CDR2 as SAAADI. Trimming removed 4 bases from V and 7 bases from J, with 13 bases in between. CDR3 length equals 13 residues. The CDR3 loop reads CASSVRTQRTQYF. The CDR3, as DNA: TGCGCCAGCAGTGTGAGGACCCAAAGGACCCAGTACTTC.

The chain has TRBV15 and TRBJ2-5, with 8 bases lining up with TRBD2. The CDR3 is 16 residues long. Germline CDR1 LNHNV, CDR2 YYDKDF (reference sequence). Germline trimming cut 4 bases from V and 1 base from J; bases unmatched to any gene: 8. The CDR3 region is CATSTPGLAGQETQYF. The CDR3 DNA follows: TGTGCCACCAGCACCCCAGGGCTAGCGGGCCAAGAGACCCAGTACTTC.

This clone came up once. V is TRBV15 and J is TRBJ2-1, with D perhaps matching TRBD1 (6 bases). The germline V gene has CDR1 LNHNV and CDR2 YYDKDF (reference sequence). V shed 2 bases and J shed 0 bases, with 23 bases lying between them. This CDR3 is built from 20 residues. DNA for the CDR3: TGTGCCACCAGCAGATTCCGGGAATACAGGGTCCTGAGCTCCTACAATGAGCAGTTCTTC. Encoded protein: CATSRFREYRVLSSYNEQFF.